Sequencing of this TCR beta chain was carried out in a study of blood T cells in healthy people across ages. Study-level background: Template switching recovered approximately one barcoded beta molecule for every two T cells.

Regarding this clonotype: Antigen: not known.

It was with a sample-barcoded 5' primer and a J-beta primer mix that a second PCR of roughly 6 to 12 cycles was run. Every molecule of cDNA carried a tag from a template-switch adaptor with 12 random nucleotides. MiXCR was run by TCRdb on the 5' RACE reads, yielding one entry per CDR3 protein. The sample records fewer than 2 million distinct CDR3 sequences, approximately 39% being singletons. Overall study results and limits: Because donor CMV status was unknown, expanded clonotype changes were possibly confounded. When one million T cells were used, diversity estimates were thought to be underestimates.

This CDR3 has 14 amino acids. Germline CDR1 is SGHTA and CDR2 is FQGNSA. The sequence derives from a human donor in good health. The specimen was blood. The V call is TRBV7-2, the J call TRBJ2-4, with TRBD1 matching over 8 bases. The tail of the sequence fits TRBJ2-7 better, so the J call may be wrong. Here the CDR3 DNA reads TGTGCCAGCAGCCTATCTTTGGACAGGGTCGAGCAGTACTTC. It specifies CASSLSLDRVEQYF.